This T cell receptor beta chain was identified in a study of T cells of healthy individuals. V was clipped by 2 bases and J by 2 bases; unmatched bases: 2. Germline CDR1 and CDR2: KGHSH and LQKENI. The CDR3 contains 15 residues. This clonotype was seen repeatedly, ten times or more. TCRdb used MiXCR to reprocess the 5' RACE reads, holding one entry per CDR3 protein. Of 45,000 to 60,000 distinct CDR3 sequences detected, under 15% appear once; the ten largest clones hold around 15%. The source is a human donor in good health. The genes are TRBV18 and TRBJ2-7; 11 bases are a match to TRBD1. The chain's CDR3 is CASSPGQGATYEQYF. Here the CDR3 DNA reads TGTGCCAGCTCACCAGGACAGGGGGCCACCTACGAGCAGTACTTC.